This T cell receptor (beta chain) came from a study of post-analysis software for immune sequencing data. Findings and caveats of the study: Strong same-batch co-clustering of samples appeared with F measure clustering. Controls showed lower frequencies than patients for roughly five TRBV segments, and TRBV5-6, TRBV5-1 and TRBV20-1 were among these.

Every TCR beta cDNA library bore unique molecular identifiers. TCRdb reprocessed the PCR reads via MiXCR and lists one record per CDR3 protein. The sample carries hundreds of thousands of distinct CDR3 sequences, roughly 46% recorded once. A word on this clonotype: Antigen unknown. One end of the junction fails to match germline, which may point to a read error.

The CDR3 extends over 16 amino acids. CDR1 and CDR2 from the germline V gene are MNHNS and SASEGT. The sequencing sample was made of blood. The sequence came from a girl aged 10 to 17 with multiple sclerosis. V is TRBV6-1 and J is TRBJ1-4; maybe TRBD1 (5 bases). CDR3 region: CASASVMTGTNEKRFF. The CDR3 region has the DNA TGTGCCAGCGCCTCGGTCATGACTGGGACTAATGAAAAACGGTTTTTT.